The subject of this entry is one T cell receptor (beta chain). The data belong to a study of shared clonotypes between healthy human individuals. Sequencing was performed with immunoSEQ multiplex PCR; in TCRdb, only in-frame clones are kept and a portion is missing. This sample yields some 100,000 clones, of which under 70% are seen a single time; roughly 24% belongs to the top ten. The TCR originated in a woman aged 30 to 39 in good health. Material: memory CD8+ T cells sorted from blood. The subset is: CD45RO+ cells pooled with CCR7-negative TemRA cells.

DNA for the CDR3: TGTGCCATTACTACAGGAGGCGGGGAGCTGTTTTTT. Its translation: CAITTGGGELFF. The rearrangement links TRBV5-4 to TRBJ2-2; D tentatively reads TRBD1 or TRBD2 (5 bases each). Trimming pared 9 bases from V and 7 bases from J, leaving 13 bases between. The CDR3 runs 12 residues. The germline CDR1 and CDR2 sequences are SGHNT and YYREEE (reference sequence).